This is a list of T cell receptor beta chains from one sample in a study of OX40 agonist ivuxolimab in advanced cancers. Clones were read by immunoSEQ multiplex PCR, and TCRdb kept only the in-frame ones, dropping some. The sample carries fewer than 90,000 clones, roughly 90% recorded once. Source: CD4+ or CD8+ T cells sorted from blood, taken in a trial of the OX40 agonist ivuxolimab. The receptors stem from an adult with an advanced solid tumor such as melanoma, head and neck, liver or kidney cancer. Each CDR3 is given with its conserved first and last residue. Each record gives: clone size, D gene, J gene, V gene, CDR3 DNA, CDR3 protein. The D gene is left open where the match is weak. The size of a clone is reported for some rows only, either as once, few or many, or as a class for expanded clones.

once | TRBD2 | TRBJ2-7 | TRBV2 | TGTGCCAGCAGGCCCGCTAGCGGGACCTCCTACGAGCAGTACTTC | CASRPASGTSYEQYF
. | . | TRBJ2-1 | TRBV11-3 | TGTGCCAGCAGCCAACTGGGGTATGATGAGCAGTTCTTC | CASSQLGYDEQFF
. | . | TRBJ2-5 | TRBV7-2 | TGTGCCAGCAGTCCGTTCTCGGAGACCCAGTACTTC | CASSPFSETQYF
. | . | TRBJ2-7 | TRBV5-4 | TGTGCCAGCAGCTTGGAATTTGGGGGAGCCCCCTACGAGCAGTACTTC | CASSLEFGGAPYEQYF
once | TRBD1 | TRBJ2-2 | TRBV6-5 | TGTGCCAGCAGTTTGCACAGGGGTGTCGGGGAGCTGTTTTTT | CASSLHRGVGELFF
. | TRBD2 | TRBJ2-7 | TRBV5-1 | TGCGCCAGCAGCTTGGGACTAGCGGGAGGGGCCTACGAGCAGTACTTC | CASSLGLAGGAYEQYF
few | TRBD1 | TRBJ2-6 | TRBV29-1 | TGCAGCGCTCAGGGGGCTGGGGCCAACGTCCTGACTTTC | CSAQGAGANVLTF
. | . | TRBJ2-5 | TRBV7-2 | TGTGCCAGCAGCTTAGGCGGATCTCAAGAGACCCAGTACTTC | CASSLGGSQETQYF
. | TRBD2 | TRBJ2-3 | TRBV5-1 | TGCGCCAGCAGCTTCGCTAGCGGGAGTCCAGATACGCAGTATTTT | CASSFASGSPDTQYF
. | . | TRBJ1-2 | TRBV7-9 | TGTGCCAGCAGCTTAAACGTCCTTTCAACTGGCTACACCTTC | CASSLNVLSTGYTF
. | . | TRBJ2-7 | TRBV11-3 | TGTGCCAGCAGAACAACCCACGAGCAGTACTTC | CASRTTHEQYF
. | TRBD1 | TRBJ2-2 | TRBV19 | TGTGCCAGTAGTATGCGGACAGGGGGTAACGGGGAGCTGTTTTTT | CASSMRTGGNGELFF
. | TRBD1 | TRBJ2-3 | TRBV7-2 | TGTGCCAGCGGGGACAGGGCCGGGAATACGCAGTATTTT | CASGDRAGNTQYF
. | . | TRBJ2-2 | TRBV28 | TGTGCCAGCAGTTTTAACCGGTTTGGCCGGACCGGGGAGCTGTTTTTT | CASSFNRFGRTGELFF
. | . | TRBJ1-1 | TRBV20-1 | TGCAGTGCTAGTCCGGACTCTGAAGCTTTCTTT | CSASPDSEAFF
. | TRBD1 | TRBJ2-5 | TRBV4-1 | TGCGCCAGCAGCCAAGTACAGGGGGCGCGCGGGACCCAGTACTTC | CASSQVQGARGTQYF
. | . | TRBJ1-2 | TRBV7-9 | TGTGCCAGCAGCTTAGGGACGGCAGGCTCTGATGGCTACACCTTC | CASSLGTAGSDGYTF
. | TRBD1 | TRBJ2-1 | TRBV4-1 | TGCGCCAGCAGCCAATTAACCCGAAGGACAGGATATTACAATGAGCAGTTCTTC | CASSQLTRRTGYYNEQFF
. | . | TRBJ1-6 | TRBV30 | TGTGCCTGGAGTCCACCCATATCATCTTCACCCCTCCACTTT | CAWSPPISSSPLHF
. | . | TRBJ2-1 | TRBV7-9 | TGTGCCAGCAATCCGGCGCATAGCAATGAGCAGTTCTTC | CASNPAHSNEQFF
. | TRBD1 | TRBJ1-2 | TRBV11-3 | TGTGCCAGCAGCCCCGGACAGGGGGCTAACTATGGCTACACCTTC | CASSPGQGANYGYTF
. | TRBD1 | TRBJ1-4 | TRBV18 | TGTGCCAGCTCACCAGGGACAGTAAATGAAAAACTGTTTTTT | CASSPGTVNEKLFF
. | TRBD1 | TRBJ2-7 | TRBV11-2 | TGTGCCAGCAGCTTAGCGGGACAGGGCGGCTCCTACGAGCAGTACTTC | CASSLAGQGGSYEQYF
. | TRBD1 | TRBJ2-7 | TRBV30 | TGTGCCTGGAGCGGGACAGGGTCTACGGGGCAGTACTTC | CAWSGTGSTGQYF
. | TRBD2 | TRBJ2-3 | TRBV19 | TGTGCCACCTCAGCTCCCACTAGCGGGAGCCCAGATACGCAGTATTTT | CATSAPTSGSPDTQYF
. | TRBD1 | TRBJ2-7 | TRBV5-1 | TGCGCCAGCAGCTTGGGCGGGACAGGGTCGAGCGAGCAGTACTTC | CASSLGGTGSSEQYF
. | . | TRBJ1-2 | TRBV6-1 | TGTGCCAGCAGTTGGACCAACTATGGCTACACCTTC | CASSWTNYGYTF
. | . | TRBJ1-1 | TRBV18 | TGTGCCAGCTCACAGTCTGACAGTAACCGTGAAGCTTTCTTT | CASSQSDSNREAFF
. | TRBD1 | TRBJ1-4 | TRBV5-8 | TGTGCCAGCAGTAAAACGGACAGGGGGTACGAAAAACTGTTTTTT | CASSKTDRGYEKLFF
. | TRBD2 | TRBJ2-2 | TRBV5-4 | TGTGCCAGCAGCTCGGGTAGCGGGGTGAACACCGGGGAGCTGTTTTTT | CASSSGSGVNTGELFF
. | TRBD2 | TRBJ2-3 | TRBV5-4 | TGTGCCAGCAGCCTCGGGACTAGCGGGAACACGCAGTATTTT | CASSLGTSGNTQYF
once | TRBD1 | TRBJ2-2 | TRBV10-3 | TGTGCCATCGGACAGGGGGGCACCGGGGAGCTGTTTTTT | CAIGQGGTGELFF
. | . | TRBJ1-2 | TRBV6-5 | TGTGCCAGCAGTTTGGCAGGGGCCTATGGCTACACCTTC | CASSLAGAYGYTF
. | TRBD2 | TRBJ2-1 | TRBV5-4 | TGTGCCAGCAGCTTCGGACTAGCGGGAACCAATGAGCAGTTCTTC | CASSFGLAGTNEQFF
once | TRBD1 | TRBJ1-4 | TRBV6-6 | TGTGCCAGCAGTACTCGGACAGGGGATGAAAAACTGTTTTTT | CASSTRTGDEKLFF
. | TRBD2 | TRBJ2-3 | TRBV7-9 | TGTGCCAGCAGCTTATTTTTAGCGGGAGTTGATACGCAGTATTTT | CASSLFLAGVDTQYF
. | TRBD2 | TRBJ2-3 | TRBV11-2 | TGTGCCAGCAGCTCGGTAGCGGGAGCCCTCACAGATACGCAGTATTTT | CASSSVAGALTDTQYF
. | . | TRBJ1-2 | TRBV27 | TGTGCCACCTCCAATCGGGGGAGCGGTGGCTACACCTTC | CATSNRGSGGYTF
. | . | TRBJ2-1 | TRBV11-2 | TGTGCCAGCAGCTTTTTGTCAACTTACAATGAGCAGTTCTTC | CASSFLSTYNEQFF
. | . | TRBJ2-7 | TRBV19 | TGTGCCAGTAGTAACCGTCATAGCGGACCCTACGAGCAGTACTTC | CASSNRHSGPYEQYF